Listed below are T cell receptor beta chains from one sample, sequenced in a study of blood T cells in healthy people across ages. TCRdb re-analysed the 5' RACE reads in MiXCR, keeping a single row per CDR3 protein. The sample consists of more than 1.4 million distinct CDR3 sequences, roughly 40% of them appearing once. Sequences were obtained from blood. The receptors originated from a woman younger than 30 in good health. The CDR3 runs from the conserved cysteine through the conserved F or W. The order of the fields is J gene, D gene, V gene, clone size, CDR3 DNA, CDR3 protein. D genes are given only for firm matches. Size tells how often a clone was seen (once, few, many) or the class of an expanded clone, and some rows leave it out.

>TRBJ1-2|NA|TRBV7-2|NA
TGTGCCAGCAGCTTAGCTTCCGGGACACACGAAGCGGAGGGCTACACCTTC
CASSLASGTHEAEGYTF
>TRBJ1-2|NA|TRBV3-1|NA
TGTGCCAGCAGCCAAGAAACGGCAGTGAGGGCGAACTATGGCTACACCTTC
CASSQETAVRANYGYTF
>TRBJ1-1|NA|TRBV12-3/TRBV12-4|NA
TGTGCCAGCAGTTTTTTGTCGGGATTAGGGACTGAAGCTTTCTTT
CASSFLSGLGTEAFF
>TRBJ2-5|NA|TRBV20-1|NA
TGCAGTGCCGAAGAAGAGGCCCAGTACTTC
CSAEEEAQYF
>TRBJ2-3|TRBD2|TRBV2|few
TGTGCCAGCAGTAGAGGGACTAGCGGGGGGGCCGTAGATACGCAGTATTTT
CASSRGTSGGAVDTQYF
>TRBJ1-1|TRBD1|TRBV30|NA
TGTGCCTGGAGCCCCGGGACAGGGCCAACTGAAGCTTTCTTT
CAWSPGTGPTEAFF
>TRBJ2-5|TRBD1|TRBV4-2|NA
TGTGCCAGCAGCCAAGCTTCAGGACAGGGGGGACGGGAGACCCAGTACTTC
CASSQASGQGGRETQYF
>TRBJ2-1|NA|TRBV7-8|NA
TGTGCCAGCAGCTTAGAAGGTTTGAGCTCCTACAATGAGCAGTTCTTC
CASSLEGLSSYNEQFF
>TRBJ2-5|NA|TRBV4-1|NA
TGCGCCAGCAGCCAAGATTACGCGGCCCACAATGAGCAGTACTTC
CASSQDYAAHNEQYF
>TRBJ1-1|NA|TRBV12-3/TRBV12-4|few
TGTGCCAGCAGTTTCTCCCAGAAAGGGGAAGCTTTCTTT
CASSFSQKGEAFF
>TRBJ2-7|TRBD1|TRBV29-1|few
TGCAGCGTTCCACAGGGGGCTTCTACCTACGAGCAGTACTTC
CSVPQGASTYEQYF